This T cell receptor (beta chain) derives from a study of sequential checkpoint blockade in melanoma. For the study at large: Arm A got nivolumab then ipilimumab; arm B the reverse, 1:1.

Libraries were prepared by immunoSEQ multiplex PCR; TCRdb keeps only in-frame clonotypes and omits some of them. In the table there are under 9,500 clones, 57% of which are singletons. Losses at the gene ends were 1 base for V and 2 bases for J; bases not matched to a gene: 4. From germline, CDR1 is SEHNR and CDR2 FQNEAQ (reference sequence). The CDR3 runs 15 residues. Indicated treatment: randomized to nivolumab then ipilimumab (arm A) or the reverse (arm B). The sequencing used CD8+ T cells sorted from blood (inferred from file names), collected from a patient given nivolumab and ipilimumab in sequence. The gene calls are TRBV7-9 and TRBJ1-2, with 7 bases identical to TRBD1. This clonotype was sampled from a human donor with melanoma. The chain's CDR3 is CASSLGDSGNYGYTF. As DNA, the CDR3 is TGTGCCAGCAGCTTAGGGGACAGTGGGAACTATGGCTACACCTTC.